Presented here are 27 T cell receptor beta chains from one specimen sequenced in a study of Ad26.COV2.S vaccination and SARS-CoV-2 variants. The protocol was immunoSEQ multiplex PCR, while the TCRdb copy is restricted to in-frame clones and leaves out a portion. The table shows over 110,000 clones, with approximately 90% occurring only once. The source was peripheral blood, collected after recovery from COVID-19. The receptors stem from a human donor who had recovered from COVID-19.

The chain carries TRBV10-2 and TRBJ1-6; D is unclear. Trimming shortened V by 0 bases and J by 7 bases, and 7 bases separated the two germline ends. Germline CDR1 is WSHSY and CDR2 is SAAADI. The CDR3 contains 14 residues. CDR3: CASSESGLNSPLHF. The CDR3 nucleotides read TGCGCCAGCAGTGAGTCGGGGTTGAATTCACCCCTCCACTTT.

Concerning this clone itself: The same CDR3 also results from other DNA sequences found in this sample. This chain joins TRBV19 and TRBJ2-2; D may correspond to TRBD1 or TRBD2 (6 bases each). The germline CDR1 and CDR2 sequences are LNHDA and SQIVND (reference sequence). V lost 3 bases to trimming and J lost 4 bases, with 12 bases between them. The CDR3 covers 15 residues. DNA for the CDR3: TGTGCCAGTAGTATTGGGGGGCGCGGCACCGGGGAGCTGTTTTTT. Its protein is CASSIGGRGTGELFF. The variable domain in full, with the rest retrieved from reference TRBV19 and TRBJ2-2, is DGGITQSPKYLFRKEGQNVTLSCEQNLNHDAMYWYRQDPGQGLRLIYYSQIVNDFQKGDIAEGYSVSREKKESFPLTVTSAQKNPTAFYLCASSIGGRGTGELFFGEGSRLTVL.

This rearrangement joins TRBV14 to TRBJ2-3; D is tentatively TRBD1 or TRBD2 (7 bases each). The CDR3 length is 15 residues. V lost 5 bases, J lost 1 base, and 13 bases lay in between. Germline V gives CDR1 SGHDN, CDR2 FVKESK. The CDR3 region has the DNA TGTGCCAGCAGCTGGGGAGGGACAGGCACAGATACGCAGTATTTT. Its protein product is CASSWGGTGTDTQYF.

The rearrangement uses TRBV5-6 and TRBJ1-1; TRBD1 is a possible D gene (6 bases). The CDR3 has 15 residues. CDR1 and CDR2 from the germline V gene are SGHDT and YYEEEE. Trimming stripped 3 bases from V and 1 base from J, with 13 bases between. The CDR3 nucleotides read TGTGCCAGCAGCTGGGGGCGGGAGAGGAACACTGAAGCTTTCTTT. Protein product: CASSWGRERNTEAFF.

The chain has TRBV19 and TRBJ2-1; D remains unclear. Per germline, CDR1 LNHDA and CDR2 SQIVND (reference sequence). Trimming pared 1 base from V and 4 bases from J, leaving 11 bases between. The CDR3 has 15 amino acids. This chain's CDR3 is CASSIAPAAYNEQFF. CDR3 DNA: TGTGCCAGTAGTATAGCCCCGGCGGCTTACAATGAGCAGTTCTTC.

This chain links TRBV6-2 or TRBV6-3 with TRBJ1-1; maybe TRBD1 (5 bases). The CDR3 is 15 residues long. Germline loops: CDR1 MNHEY, CDR2 SVGEGT. V gave up 5 bases and J gave up 0 bases, with 13 bases separating them. CDR3 nucleotide sequence: TGTGCCAGCAGTCGGCGACAGCTCATGAACACTGAAGCTTTCTTT. The encoded protein is CASSRRQLMNTEAFF.

The CDR3 DNA sequence: TGTGCCAGCAGCCATCCAGCTAGCAATCAGCCCCAGCATTTT. The encoded protein is CASSHPASNQPQHF. The chain couples TRBV4-2 to TRBJ1-5; no reliable D call. CDR1 is LGHNA, CDR2 YNFKEQ, per germline. The CDR3 loop spans 14 amino acids. V lost 3 bases and J 0 bases, leaving 6 bases between the germline ends.

This chain uses TRBV9 with TRBJ2-5, with D tentatively TRBD2 (5 bases). CDR3 length: 15 amino acids. CDR1 and CDR2 (germline): SGDLS, YYNGEE. The V end lost 3 bases, the J end lost 0 bases, and 12 bases lay between the germline ends. The CDR3 sequence is CASSGRGDYQETQYF. In DNA, the CDR3 is TGTGCCAGCAGCGGCCGGGGTGACTACCAAGAGACCCAGTACTTC.

The chain combines TRBV3-1 (or the pseudogene TRBV3-2) with TRBJ2-1; the match to TRBD2 covers 13 bases. The CDR3 covers 15 residues. The junction had 7 bases not matched to a gene; V was cut back by 5 bases and J by 9 bases. Germline CDR1 and CDR2: LGHDT and YNNKEL (reference sequence). The chain's CDR3 is CASSGLAGASGEQFF. For the CDR3, the DNA is TGTGCCAGCAGCGGACTAGCGGGGGCCAGCGGTGAGCAGTTCTTC.

This chain joins TRBV18 and TRBJ1-1; unclear D gene. The CDR3 runs to 14 residues. Germline CDR1 reads KGHSH; CDR2 reads LQKENI. Trimming cost V 2 bases and J 4 bases, with 11 bases left between them. The CDR3 loop reads CASSPTGRGTEAFF. The CDR3 DNA sequence: TGTGCCAGCTCACCAACGGGAAGAGGCACTGAAGCTTTCTTT.

The chain links TRBV19 to TRBJ1-1; a possible D gene is TRBD1 (5 bases). The CDR3 runs 18 residues. CDR1 and CDR2 (germline): LNHDA, SQIVND (reference sequence). V lost 5 bases and J 3 bases, leaving 25 bases between the germline ends. The CDR3 protein is CASSLIAAGRGAYTEAFF. CDR3 nucleotide sequence: TGTGCCAGTAGTTTAATAGCGGCAGGGAGGGGAGCTTACACTGAAGCTTTCTTT.

CDR3 coding DNA: TGTGCCAGCAGTTTAGGGCTGGGCACTGAAGCTTTCTTT. Its translation: CASSLGLGTEAFF. The chain carries TRBV12-3 or TRBV12-4 and TRBJ1-1; D not certain. The germline V and J ends were trimmed by 1 base and 4 bases, with 7 bases remaining between them. This CDR3 has 13 amino acids.

This chain links TRBV4-1 with TRBJ2-7; 9 positions match TRBD1. Per the germline V gene, CDR1 is MGHRA and CDR2 is YSYEKL. With 7 bases clipped from V and 1 base from J, the junction kept 2 bases outside the gene matches. This CDR3 contains 13 residues. The CDR3 protein is CASTGTGSYEQYF. The CDR3 nucleotides are TGCGCCAGCACCGGGACAGGGTCCTACGAGCAGTACTTC.

The V gene is TRBV7-4, the J gene TRBJ2-5, with 10 positions matching TRBD2. Trimming at V came to 3 bases and at J to 6 bases, leaving 13 bases not matched to a gene. Per the germline V gene, CDR1 is SGHVT and CDR2 is SQSDAQ. The CDR3 sequence is 17 residues long. CDR3 DNA: TGTGCCAGCAGCTTGTCCCATCCGGGACTAGCGTGTCAGACCCAGTACTTC. This codes for CASSLSHPGLACQTQYF.

This clone was seen a handful of times. The V and J genes are TRBV2 and TRBJ1-2; D may be TRBD1 (6 bases). CDR1 and CDR2 (germline): SNHLY, FYNNEI. The V and J ends lost 8 bases and 4 bases respectively, with 8 bases between them. This CDR3 is 11 amino acids long. This CDR3 is CASGGAYGYTF. CDR3 DNA: TGTGCCAGCGGGGGCGCCTATGGCTACACCTTC.

This clone was seen once. The genes are TRBV15 and TRBJ1-2, with D perhaps TRBD1 (6 bases). Germline CDR1 is LNHNV and CDR2 is YYDKDF (reference sequence). This CDR3 comprises 16 residues. V lost 0 bases and J lost 4, with 15 bases in between. The CDR3 spells CATSRDRGAGGYGYTF. The CDR3 bases are TGTGCCACCAGCAGAGATCGGGGGGCGGGGGGCTATGGCTACACCTTC.

The chain couples TRBV9 to TRBJ1-1; D is unresolved. The V gene's germline CDR1 is SGDLS and CDR2 YYNGEE. Trimming took off 0 bases at V and 0 bases at J, with 9 bases between the two ends. CDR3 length: 15 amino acids. CDR3 protein: CASSVDIAMNTEAFF. CDR3 coding DNA: TGTGCCAGCAGCGTAGATATTGCGATGAACACTGAAGCTTTCTTT.

The gene calls are TRBV13 and TRBJ2-3; TRBD2 matches at 14 bases. V trimming: 4 bases; J trimming: 4 bases; junction bases outside the gene matches: 10. CDR1 is PRHDT, CDR2 FYEKMQ, per germline (reference sequence). The CDR3 runs 18 residues. The CDR3 loop is CASSSPTGTSGGADTQYF. In DNA, the CDR3 is TGTGCCAGCAGCTCACCTACAGGGACTAGCGGGGGAGCAGATACGCAGTATTTT.

The chain joins TRBV13 to TRBJ2-7, with 7 positions matching TRBD1. Germline assignment: CDR1 PRHDT and CDR2 FYEKMQ (reference sequence). The CDR3 length is 15 residues. Germline trimming cut 4 bases from V and 0 bases from J; bases unmatched to any gene: 6. DNA of the CDR3: TGTGCCAGCAGCTCGCGGACAGGTTCCTCCTACGAGCAGTACTTC. Encoded protein: CASSSRTGSSYEQYF.

Here the CDR3 reads CASSYSRAGAGELFF. The CDR3 DNA reads as TGTGCCAGCAGTTACTCGAGGGCCGGGGCCGGGGAGCTGTTTTTT. The rearrangement joins TRBV6-5 to TRBJ2-2, with D perhaps TRBD2 (5 bases). V lost 0 bases to trimming and J lost 6 bases, with 11 bases between them. The CDR3 runs to 15 residues. The germline gives CDR1 MNHEY, CDR2 SVGAGI.

CDR3 amino acids: CASSLWQGGTEAFF. CDR3 nucleotide sequence: TGTGCCAGCAGTTTATGGCAGGGCGGTACTGAAGCTTTCTTT. This chain joins TRBV28 and TRBJ1-1; D may be TRBD1 (5 bases). Germline values: CDR1 MDHEN, CDR2 SYDVKM. V gave up 0 bases and J gave up 5 bases, with 10 bases separating them. This CDR3 comprises 14 residues.

This chain uses TRBV28 with TRBJ2-5, with unresolved D. V gave up 3 bases and J gave up 4 bases, with 9 bases separating them. Per the germline V gene, CDR1 is MDHEN and CDR2 is SYDVKM. The CDR3 sequence is 13 residues long. DNA of the CDR3: TGTGCCAGCAGTTTGAGTAGCTCAGAGACCCAGTACTTC. Translating gives CASSLSSSETQYF.

CDR3 sequence: CASSPPQGRETQYF. The CDR3 bases are TGTGCCAGCTCACCACCCCAGGGCCGGGAGACCCAGTACTTC. This chain uses TRBV18 with TRBJ2-5; D is possibly TRBD1 (5 bases). V lost 0 bases to trimming and J lost 5 bases, with 10 bases between them. CDR3 length equals 14 residues. CDR1 and CDR2 from the germline V gene are KGHSH and LQKENI.

The gene calls are TRBV2 and TRBJ2-6, with 9 nucleotides matching TRBD1. V trimming: 7 bases; J trimming: 3 bases; junction bases outside the gene matches: 7. The CDR3 is 16 amino acids. CDR1 and CDR2 from the germline V gene are SNHLY and FYNNEI. The CDR3 reads CASIAQGALGANVLTF. The DNA for the CDR3 is TGTGCCAGCATAGCACAGGGGGCTCTTGGGGCCAACGTCCTGACTTTC.

This chain links TRBV15 with TRBJ2-7; no definite D call. The CDR3 loop spans 13 amino acids. The germline V gene encodes CDR1 LNHNV and CDR2 YYDKDF (reference sequence). Trimming cost V 1 base and J 4 bases, with 8 bases left between them. The CDR3 DNA reads TGTGCCACCAGCAGAGTCGGGTTATACGAGCAGTACTTC. Amino acid sequence: CATSRVGLYEQYF. The full variable domain, rest sourced from reference TRBV15 and TRBJ2-7, is DAMVIQNPRYQVTQFGKPVTLSCSQTLNHNVMYWYQQKSSQAPKLLFHYYDKDFNNEADTPDNFQSRRPNTSFCFLDIRSPGLGDTAMYLCATSRVGLYEQYFGPGTRLTVT.

The DNA for the CDR3 is TGTGCCAGCAGTTACACCAAGTCTGGAGAACTGTTTTTT. Translating it yields CASSYTKSGELFF. The rearrangement uses TRBV6-5 and TRBJ1-4, with D unresolved. V was shortened by 2 bases and J by 12 bases, with 13 bases between the two germline ends. The germline V gene encodes CDR1 MNHEY and CDR2 SVGAGI. This CDR3 has 13 residues.

The chain combines TRBV18 with TRBJ1-3; D may be TRBD1 (5 bases). In germline, CDR1 is KGHSH, CDR2 LQKENI. This CDR3 contains 16 residues. Trimming cost V 4 bases and J 0 bases, with 13 bases left between them. CDR3 coding DNA: TGTGCCAGCTCACAGGACGGGACCTTCTCTGGAAACACCATATATTTT. Amino acids: CASSQDGTFSGNTIYF.